The 31 T cell receptor beta chains reported below all come from one sample, sequenced in a study of blood T cell repertoires in COVID-19. TCRdb's copy holds only in-frame clones and misses some; the assay was immunoSEQ multiplex PCR. The sample records roughly 400,000 clones, roughly nine tenths being singletons. The material sequenced was PBMCs or T cells enriched from blood (not recorded which). These TCRs come from a woman aged 40 to 50 who had been exposed to COVID-19.

The chain employs TRBV27 and TRBJ2-5; 9 nucleotides match TRBD2. The V segment lost 1 base and the J segment 0 bases; nucleotides outside the gene matches: 6. The CDR3 extends over 17 amino acids. Germline V gene sequence: CDR1 MNHEY, CDR2 SMNVEV (reference sequence). The CDR3 sequence is CASSLWGASGNQETQYF. CDR3 bases: TGTGCCAGCAGTTTATGGGGGGCTAGCGGGAACCAAGAGACCCAGTACTTC.

V gene TRBV14 combines with J gene TRBJ1-3; D is uncertain. Germline values: CDR1 SGHDN, CDR2 FVKESK. V gave up 5 bases and J gave up 0 bases, with 8 bases separating them. The CDR3 contains 14 residues. CDR3 coding DNA: TGTGCCAGCAGCTCAGGTTACTCTGGAAACACCATATATTTT. Translation: CASSSGYSGNTIYF.

The chain combines TRBV12-5 with TRBJ1-4; D is undetermined. The CDR3 has 18 amino acids. CDR1 and CDR2 from the germline V gene are LGHNT and FRNRAP. Trimming left V 0 bases short and J 0 bases short, with 14 bases between. CDR3 sequence: CASGLVPDGRTTNEKLFF. The CDR3 DNA follows: TGTGCTAGTGGTTTGGTACCCGACGGGAGGACAACTAATGAAAAACTGTTTTTT. Full variable domain (rest looked up from reference TRBV12-5 and TRBJ1-4): DARVTQTPRHKVTEMGQEVTMRCQPILGHNTVFWYRQTMMQGLELLAYFRNRAPLDDSGMPKDRFSAEMPDATLATLKIQPSEPRDSAVYFCASGLVPDGRTTNEKLFFGSGTQLSVL.

The chain joins TRBV30 to TRBJ1-1; D perhaps matches TRBD1 (5 bases). Germline lookup yields CDR1 GTSNPN and CDR2 SVGIG (reference sequence). The germline V and J ends were trimmed by 8 bases and 1 base, with 23 bases remaining between them. CDR3 length: 16 amino acids. CDR3 nucleotides: TGTGCCGGACTAGTGCCAGGGAGGATGAGGAACACTGAAGCTTTCTTT. Its translation: CAGLVPGRMRNTEAFF. The entire variable domain, with the rest obtained from reference TRBV30 and TRBJ1-1, is as follows: SQTIHQWPATLVQPVGSPLSLECTVEGTSNPNLYWYRQAAGRGLQLLFYSVGIGQISSEVPQNLSASRPQDRQFILSSKKLLLSDSGFYLCAGLVPGRMRNTEAFFGQGTRLTVV.

The chain has TRBV27 and TRBJ1-2; TRBD1 is a possible D gene (6 bases). Germline V gives CDR1 MNHEY, CDR2 SMNVEV (reference sequence). Trimming shortened V by 4 bases and J by 4 bases, and 16 bases separated the two germline ends. The CDR3 totals 15 residues. CDR3: CASSSTGSGIYGYTF. The CDR3 bases are TGTGCCAGCAGTTCAACAGGGTCCGGGATCTATGGCTACACCTTC.

The chain has TRBV7-3 and TRBJ2-7; TRBD2 matches 11 bases. Germline V gene data show CDR1 as SGHTA and CDR2 as FQGTGA. V lost 1 base and J lost 6; bases outside the gene matches: 2. The CDR3 extends over 14 amino acids. The CDR3 DNA reads as TGTGCCAGCAGCTTAAGTCTAGCGGGAGGCGAGCAGTACTTC. This gives the protein CASSLSLAGGEQYF.

The chain has TRBV27 and TRBJ1-1; possibly TRBD1 for D (5 bases). Germline V gene lookup returns CDR1 MNHEY and CDR2 SMNVEV (reference sequence). The V gene lost 5 bases and the J gene lost 5 bases, with 18 bases spanning the gap. The CDR3 loop spans 15 amino acids. The CDR3 DNA follows: TGTGCCAGCAGTGATTATCAGGGTTCGAGAACTGAAGCTTTCTTT. Translation gives CASSDYQGSRTEAFF.

This clone was seen only once. The chain combines TRBV5-1 with TRBJ1-1, with D perhaps matching TRBD1 (6 bases). Trimming took off 7 bases at V and 2 bases at J, with 15 bases between the two ends. This CDR3 is built from 14 residues. The germline gives CDR1 SGHRS, CDR2 YFSETQ. The CDR3: CASAGTGTNTEAFF. The CDR3 bases are TGCGCCAGCGCTGGGACGGGGACAAACACTGAAGCTTTCTTT.

CDR3 protein: CASRGERGPYEQYF. CDR3 in DNA: TGTGCCAGCAGGGGGGAGCGGGGGCCCTACGAGCAGTACTTC. The chain recombines TRBV2 with TRBJ2-7; TRBD2 matches 8 bases. The CDR3 is 14 residues long. The germline CDR1 and CDR2 sequences are SNHLY and FYNNEI. The ends lost 6 bases at V and 2 bases at J; junction bases unmatched: 6.

This rearrangement joins TRBV19 to TRBJ1-2; D is unresolved. V dropped 10 bases and J dropped 0 bases, with 12 bases sitting between them. Germline CDR1 LNHDA, CDR2 SQIVND (reference sequence). The CDR3 extends over 13 amino acids. In DNA, the CDR3 is TGTGCCACCCGCGTTGTAGCTAACTATGGCTACACCTTC. Encoded protein: CATRVVANYGYTF. Looking up the rest from reference TRBV19 and TRBJ1-2 gives the full variable domain: DGGITQSPKYLFRKEGQNVTLSCEQNLNHDAMYWYRQDPGQGLRLIYYSQIVNDFQKGDIAEGYSVSREKKESFPLTVTSAQKNPTAFYLCATRVVANYGYTFGSGTRLTVV.

The chain employs TRBV5-1 and TRBJ2-5; TRBD2 agrees at 10 bases. This CDR3 contains 14 residues. V was clipped by 5 bases and J by 3 bases; unmatched bases: 4. Germline CDR1 SGHRS, CDR2 YFSETQ. Written as DNA, the CDR3 is TGCGCCAGCAGGGGGCTAGCGGGGGAAGAGACCCAGTACTTC. Residues: CASRGLAGEETQYF.

The gene calls are TRBV6-4 and TRBJ2-2; D might be TRBD1 (5 bases). Between the trimmed V and J ends, which lost 6 bases and 5 bases, there was a span of 10 bases. The CDR3 consists of 13 residues. The germline CDR1 and CDR2 sequences are MRHNA and SNTAGT. The DNA of the CDR3 is TGTGCCAGCAGAGTCGACAGAACCGGGGAGCTGTTTTTT. As protein: CASRVDRTGELFF.

This clone has only a few counts. This chain links TRBV2 with TRBJ2-1, with D hard to call. The CDR3 spans 15 residues. V lost 4 bases and J 3 bases, leaving 13 bases between the germline ends. Germline V gene data show CDR1 as SNHLY and CDR2 as FYNNEI. The CDR3 protein is CASSAPLGIYNEQFF. The CDR3 DNA reads as TGTGCCAGCAGTGCCCCCCTAGGAATCTACAATGAGCAGTTCTTC.

This chain joins TRBV6-2 or TRBV6-3 and TRBJ2-3; D not certain. This CDR3 has 18 residues. The germline CDR1 and CDR2 sequences are MNHEY and SVGEGT. The V end was cut by 2 bases, the J end by 0 bases, with 18 bases between. CDR3 protein: CASSYILGETISTDTQYF. In nucleotides, the CDR3 is TGTGCCAGCAGTTACATCCTTGGAGAGACCATTAGCACAGATACGCAGTATTTT.

The gene calls are TRBV7-2 and TRBJ2-7, with 12 positions matching TRBD2. The trim removed 6 bases at V and 3 bases at J, leaving 6 bases unmatched. The CDR3 runs 15 residues. In germline, CDR1 is SGHTA, CDR2 FQGNSA. The CDR3 loop is CASRRLAGDNYEQYF. Here the CDR3 DNA reads TGTGCCAGCAGGAGACTAGCGGGAGATAACTACGAGCAGTACTTC. Combining the CDR3 with reference TRBV7-2 and TRBJ2-7 gives the whole variable domain GAGVSQSPSNKVTEKGKDVELRCDPISGHTALYWYRQSLGQGLEFLIYFQGNSAPDKSGLPSDRFSAERTGGSVSTLTIQRTQQEDSAVYLCASRRLAGDNYEQYFGPGTRLTVT.

The chain has TRBV6-5 and TRBJ2-3; D gene unclear. CDR1 is MNHEY and CDR2 is SVGAGI in the germline V gene. The CDR3 has 13 amino acids. Trimming shortened V by 7 bases and J by 6 bases, and 14 bases separated the two germline ends. The CDR3 sequence: CASTPQRYDTQYF. In DNA form, the CDR3 reads TGTGCCAGCACGCCTCAGCGATATGATACGCAGTATTTT.

The CDR3 DNA is TGTGCCAGTACGGGGACTAGCGGGGGCCAGGGGACCCAGTACTTC. It yields the protein CASTGTSGGQGTQYF. The chain has TRBV19 and TRBJ2-5, with 14 bases identical to TRBD2. V shed 7 bases and J 7 bases; nucleotides not matched to a gene: 8. This CDR3 has 15 residues. Per the germline V gene, CDR1 is LNHDA and CDR2 is SQIVND (reference sequence).

The rearrangement joins TRBV6-5 to TRBJ1-1, with D perhaps TRBD1 (5 bases). V lost 2 bases, J lost 0 bases, and 10 bases lay in between. From germline, CDR1 is MNHEY and CDR2 SVGAGI. The CDR3 sequence is 15 residues long. The CDR3 protein is CASSYGRGMNTEAFF. CDR3 in DNA: TGTGCCAGCAGTTACGGGCGGGGCATGAACACTGAAGCTTTCTTT.

V and J are TRBV30 and TRBJ2-2; tentatively, D is TRBD2 (6 bases). Germline CDR1 and CDR2: GTSNPN and SVGIG (reference sequence). V shed 2 bases and J shed 6 bases, with 10 bases lying between them. This CDR3 contains 13 residues. The CDR3 nucleotides read TGTGCCTGGAGTAATGGGGACTCCGGGGAGCTGTTTTTT. Its translation is CAWSNGDSGELFF.

V and J are TRBV3-1 (or the pseudogene TRBV3-2) and TRBJ2-7; the D gene is possibly TRBD2 (5 bases). The V end lost 4 bases, the J end lost 2 bases, and 21 bases lay between the germline ends. Germline values: CDR1 LGHDT, CDR2 YNNKEL (reference sequence). The CDR3 spans 17 residues. The CDR3 nucleotides are TGTGCCAGCAGCCCCAATAAGCAGTGGGGAGCAACCTACGAGCAGTACTTC. This translates into CASSPNKQWGATYEQYF.

This chain connects TRBV10-3 to TRBJ1-2; TRBD1 agrees at 7 bases. The CDR3 covers 14 residues. V trimming: 2 bases; J trimming: 4 bases; junction bases outside the gene matches: 4. Germline V lookup: CDR1 ENHRY, CDR2 SYGVKD. The CDR3, as DNA: TGTGCCATCAGTGAGCGGGACAGCCGCTATGGCTACACCTTC. Translation gives CAISERDSRYGYTF.

The chain couples TRBV5-1 to TRBJ2-7; 7 bases line up with TRBD2. Germline values: CDR1 SGHRS, CDR2 YFSETQ. V gave up 7 bases and J gave up 0 bases; unmatched junction bases: 19. This CDR3 contains 18 residues. The CDR3 loop reads CASAARSLSGANSYEQYF. DNA of the CDR3: TGCGCCAGCGCTGCGCGGTCTCTCAGCGGGGCTAACTCCTACGAGCAGTACTTC.

The V gene is TRBV21-1, the J gene TRBJ1-1; TRBD1, as called in the table, went unchecked against the DNA. TRBV21-1 is classified as a pseudogene. This CDR3 has 15 residues. CDR3 nucleotide sequence: TGTGCCAGCAGCAAGACAGAAAAAATGAACACTGAAGCTTTCTTT. Translating it yields CASSKTEKMNTEAFF.

V is TRBV7-9 and J is TRBJ1-1; the D gene is possibly TRBD1 (5 bases). The CDR3 length is 14 residues. Trimming removed 1 base from V and 4 bases from J, with 10 bases in between. Germline CDR1 SEHNR, CDR2 FQNEAQ (reference sequence). CDR3 loop: CASSLGTGLTEAFF. In DNA form, the CDR3 reads TGTGCCAGCAGCTTAGGAACAGGCCTCACTGAAGCTTTCTTT.

V and J are TRBV30 and TRBJ1-4; no reliable D call. With 0 bases removed from V and 5 bases from J, the gap between germline ends came to 4 bases. The CDR3 is 12 residues long. Per germline, CDR1 GTSNPN and CDR2 SVGIG (reference sequence). Here the CDR3 reads CAWSVHNEKLFF. CDR3 DNA sequence: TGTGCCTGGAGTGTACACAATGAAAAACTGTTTTTT. The full variable domain, completed using reference TRBV30 and TRBJ1-4, is SQTIHQWPATLVQPVGSPLSLECTVEGTSNPNLYWYRQAAGRGLQLLFYSVGIGQISSEVPQNLSASRPQDRQFILSSKKLLLSDSGFYLCAWSVHNEKLFFGSGTQLSVL.

The V gene is TRBV7-9, the J gene TRBJ1-1; D ambiguous. Germline values: CDR1 SEHNR, CDR2 FQNEAQ (reference sequence). The CDR3 has 14 amino acids. V dropped 5 bases and J dropped 6 bases, with 16 bases sitting between them. The CDR3 reads CASSRRGGDPEAFF. The CDR3 DNA reads TGTGCCAGCAGCCGCCGAGGTGGTGACCCTGAAGCTTTCTTT.

The V call is TRBV2, the J call TRBJ2-1; 16 nucleotides align to TRBD2. J gave up 7 bases and V 4 bases, and 4 bases lay outside the gene matches. Germline CDR1 reads SNHLY; CDR2 reads FYNNEI. This CDR3 is 16 amino acids long. CDR3 coding DNA: TGTGCCAGCAGTGTGGGACTAGCGGGGGGGCTTAATGAGCAGTTCTTC. Encoded protein: CASSVGLAGGLNEQFF.

The genes are TRBV20-1 and TRBJ1-2, with unresolved D. Germline values: CDR1 DFQATT, CDR2 SNEGSKA (reference sequence). The CDR3 totals 15 residues. Trimming stripped 3 bases from V and 4 bases from J, with 18 bases between. For the CDR3, the DNA is TGCAGTGCTAGTACAAACACCGACGGAGCCTATGGCTACACCTTC. This translates into CSASTNTDGAYGYTF.

This clone showed up just a few times. The V gene is TRBV24-1, the J gene TRBJ1-3; possibly TRBD1 for D (6 bases). CDR3 length: 14 amino acids. With 4 bases removed from V and 4 bases from J, the gap between germline ends came to 10 bases. CDR1 is KGHDR and CDR2 is SFDVKD in the germline V gene. CDR3 sequence: CATSESGEGNTIYF. The CDR3 bases are TGTGCCACCAGTGAATCAGGGGAGGGAAACACCATATATTTT.

The rearrangement joins TRBV19 to TRBJ2-3, with TRBD1 matching 7 bases. The germline V gene has CDR1 LNHDA and CDR2 SQIVND (reference sequence). The CDR3 has 16 amino acids. V lost 6 bases to trimming and J lost 2 bases; unmatched junction nucleotides: 11. The CDR3, as DNA: TGTGCCAGTAGGAACAGACAGGGCTCACCCACAGATACGCAGTATTTT. This translates into CASRNRQGSPTDTQYF.

The V call is TRBV5-4, the J call TRBJ2-1; 12 bases line up with TRBD1. The CDR3 is 16 residues long. Germline values: CDR1 SGHNT, CDR2 YYREEE (reference sequence). V dropped 0 bases and J dropped 8; count of bases not matched to a gene: 6. This CDR3 reads CASSLGGTGGSDEQFF. The DNA of the CDR3 is TGTGCCAGCAGCTTGGGTGGGACAGGGGGCAGTGATGAGCAGTTCTTC.